Detailed here is one TCR beta chain. This CDR3 contains 13 residues. V lost 6 bases and J lost 8; bases outside the gene matches: 9. TCRdb independently ran MiXCR on the RT-PCR reads; one entry per CDR3 protein. This repertoire shows just under 550,000 distinct CDR3 sequences, approximately 20% found once; its top ten account for 2.5% to 3%. These data belong to a study of response to subunit inactivated influenza vaccine. These records were also assigned to another study, of T cells expressing NK-cell markers. That investigation notes: In generating TCR beta cDNA, 5'RACE template switching with UMIs was used. Obtained from sorted CD3+CD56+NKG2C+, CD3+CD56+NKG2C- and CD3+CD56-NKG2C+ T cells were the TCR beta repertoires. Sequenced donors, eight in total, included seven who were HCMV-seropositive and one who was seronegative. In about six donors, dominant NKG2C+ clonotypes were roughly 1.0-8% of CD8+ T cells.

This receptor was taken from a man aged 45-65 years who received an inactivated influenza vaccine. Here the sequenced sample was CD4+ T cells sorted from PBMCs, taken roughly 12 days after vaccination. V and J are TRBV12-3 or TRBV12-4 and TRBJ1-2; TRBD1 aligns across 7 bases. The CDR3 reads CASRTGPGSGYTF. The CDR3 bases are TGTGCCAGCAGGACAGGGCCCGGGAGCGGCTACACCTTC.